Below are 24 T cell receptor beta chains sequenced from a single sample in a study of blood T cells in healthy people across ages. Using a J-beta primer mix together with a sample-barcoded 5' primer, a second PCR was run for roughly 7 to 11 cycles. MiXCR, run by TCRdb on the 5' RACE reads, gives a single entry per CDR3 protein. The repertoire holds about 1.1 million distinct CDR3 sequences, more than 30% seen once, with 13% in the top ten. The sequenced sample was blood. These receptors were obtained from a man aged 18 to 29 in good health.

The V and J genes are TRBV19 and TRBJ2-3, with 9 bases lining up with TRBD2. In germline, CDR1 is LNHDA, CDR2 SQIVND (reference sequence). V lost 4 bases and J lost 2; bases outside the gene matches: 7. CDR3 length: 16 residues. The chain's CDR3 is CASSKIAGDLTDTQYF. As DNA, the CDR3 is TGTGCCAGTAGTAAAATAGCGGGGGACCTCACAGATACGCAGTATTTT.

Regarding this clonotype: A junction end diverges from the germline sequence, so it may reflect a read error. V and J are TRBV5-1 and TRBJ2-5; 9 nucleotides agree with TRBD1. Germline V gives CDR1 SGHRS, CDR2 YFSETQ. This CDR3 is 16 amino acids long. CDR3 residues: CASSSGTGNLQGTQYF. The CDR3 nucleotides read TGCGCCAGCAGCTCCGGGACAGGGAATTTGCAAGGGACCCAGTACTTC.

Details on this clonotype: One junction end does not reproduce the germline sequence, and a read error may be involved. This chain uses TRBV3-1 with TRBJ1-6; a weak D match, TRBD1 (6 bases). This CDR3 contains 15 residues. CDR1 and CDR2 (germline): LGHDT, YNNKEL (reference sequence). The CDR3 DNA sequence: TGTGCCGGCAGGGGATCCGGGACGACTAATTCACCCCTCCACTTT. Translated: CAGRGSGTTNSPLHF.

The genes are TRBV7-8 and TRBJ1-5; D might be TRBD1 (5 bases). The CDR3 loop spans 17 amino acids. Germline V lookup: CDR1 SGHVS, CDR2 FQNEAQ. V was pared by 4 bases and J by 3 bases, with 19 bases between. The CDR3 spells CASSSGTLIGANQPQHF. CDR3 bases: TGTGCCAGCAGCTCAGGGACCTTAATCGGGGCCAATCAGCCCCAGCATTTT.

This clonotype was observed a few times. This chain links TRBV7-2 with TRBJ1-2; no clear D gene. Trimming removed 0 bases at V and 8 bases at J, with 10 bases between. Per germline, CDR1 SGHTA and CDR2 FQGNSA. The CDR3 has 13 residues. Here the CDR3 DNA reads TGTGCCAGCAGCTTAGCGGGCCTGCGGGGCTACACCTTC. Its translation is CASSLAGLRGYTF.

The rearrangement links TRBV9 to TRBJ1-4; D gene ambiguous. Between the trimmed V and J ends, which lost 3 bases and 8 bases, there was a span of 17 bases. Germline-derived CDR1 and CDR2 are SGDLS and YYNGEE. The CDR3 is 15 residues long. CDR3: CASSAAGPGGEKLFF. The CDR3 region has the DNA TGTGCCAGCAGCGCAGCAGGACCCGGCGGGGAAAAACTGTTTTTT.

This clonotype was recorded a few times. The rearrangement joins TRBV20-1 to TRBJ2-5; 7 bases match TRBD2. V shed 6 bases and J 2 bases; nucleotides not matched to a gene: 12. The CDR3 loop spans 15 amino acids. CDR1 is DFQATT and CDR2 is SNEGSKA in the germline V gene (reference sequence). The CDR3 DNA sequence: TGCAGTGCCCAAGGAGGGAGCGGGGATCAAGAGACCCAGTACTTC. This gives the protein CSAQGGSGDQETQYF.

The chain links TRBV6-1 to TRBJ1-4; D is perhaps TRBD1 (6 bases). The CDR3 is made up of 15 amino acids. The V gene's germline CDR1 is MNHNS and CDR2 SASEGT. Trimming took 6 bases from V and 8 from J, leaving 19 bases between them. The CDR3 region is CASSFNHRVGEKLFF. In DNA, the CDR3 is TGTGCCAGCAGCTTCAACCACAGGGTTGGGGAAAAACTGTTTTTT.

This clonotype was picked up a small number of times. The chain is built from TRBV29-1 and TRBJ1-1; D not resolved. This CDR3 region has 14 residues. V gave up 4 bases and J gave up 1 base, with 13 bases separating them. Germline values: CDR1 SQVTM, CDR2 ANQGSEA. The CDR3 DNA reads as TGCAGCGTTGGAAGGATGGTACGGAACACTGAAGCTTTCTTT. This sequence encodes CSVGRMVRNTEAFF.

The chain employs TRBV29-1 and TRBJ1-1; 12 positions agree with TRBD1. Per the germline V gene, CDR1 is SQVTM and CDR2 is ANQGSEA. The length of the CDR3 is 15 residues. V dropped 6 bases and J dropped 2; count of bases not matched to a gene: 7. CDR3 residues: CSVAGTGGPNTEAFF. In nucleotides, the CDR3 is TGCAGCGTCGCCGGGACAGGGGGCCCAAACACTGAAGCTTTCTTT.

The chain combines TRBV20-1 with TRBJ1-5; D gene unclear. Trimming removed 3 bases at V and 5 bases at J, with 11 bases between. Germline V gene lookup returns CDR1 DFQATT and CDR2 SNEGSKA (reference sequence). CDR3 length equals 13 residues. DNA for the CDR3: TGCAGTGCTAGGGCCTTGAGCGATCAGCCCCAGCATTTT. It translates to CSARALSDQPQHF.

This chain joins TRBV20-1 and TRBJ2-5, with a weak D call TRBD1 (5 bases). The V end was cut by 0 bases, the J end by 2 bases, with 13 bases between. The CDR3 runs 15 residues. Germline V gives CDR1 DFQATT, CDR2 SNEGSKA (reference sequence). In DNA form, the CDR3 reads TGCAGTGCTAGAGATGAGGCAGGGCAACAAGAGACCCAGTACTTC. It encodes CSARDEAGQQETQYF.

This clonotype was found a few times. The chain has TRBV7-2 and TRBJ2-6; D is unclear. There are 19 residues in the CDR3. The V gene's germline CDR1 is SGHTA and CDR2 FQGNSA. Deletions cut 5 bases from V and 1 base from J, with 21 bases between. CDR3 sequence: CASSRTRVASGSGANVLTF. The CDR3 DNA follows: TGTGCCAGCAGCCGAACTCGGGTGGCATCGGGTTCTGGGGCCAACGTCCTGACTTTC. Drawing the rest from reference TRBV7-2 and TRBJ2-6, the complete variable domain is GAGVSQSPSNKVTEKGKDVELRCDPISGHTALYWYRQSLGQGLEFLIYFQGNSAPDKSGLPSDRFSAERTGGSVSTLTIQRTQQEDSAVYLCASSRTRVASGSGANVLTFGAGSRLTVL.

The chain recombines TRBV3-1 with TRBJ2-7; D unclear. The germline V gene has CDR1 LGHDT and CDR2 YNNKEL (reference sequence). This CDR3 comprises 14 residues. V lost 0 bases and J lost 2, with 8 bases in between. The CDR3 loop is CASSQDTTAYEQYF. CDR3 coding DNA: TGTGCCAGCAGCCAAGATACAACAGCCTACGAGCAGTACTTC.

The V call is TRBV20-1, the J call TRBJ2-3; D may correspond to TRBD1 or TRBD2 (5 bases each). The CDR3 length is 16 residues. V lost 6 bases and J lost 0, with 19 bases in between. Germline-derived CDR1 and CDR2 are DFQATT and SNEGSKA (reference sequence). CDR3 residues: CSARRDGFSSTDTQYF. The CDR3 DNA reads TGCAGTGCCCGAAGGGACGGATTCTCTAGCACAGATACGCAGTATTTT.

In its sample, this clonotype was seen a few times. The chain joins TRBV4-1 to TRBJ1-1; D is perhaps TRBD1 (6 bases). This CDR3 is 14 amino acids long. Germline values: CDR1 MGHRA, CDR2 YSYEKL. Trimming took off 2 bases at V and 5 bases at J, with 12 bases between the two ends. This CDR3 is CASSQPNRVTEAFF. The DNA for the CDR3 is TGCGCCAGCAGCCAACCTAACAGGGTTACTGAAGCTTTCTTT.

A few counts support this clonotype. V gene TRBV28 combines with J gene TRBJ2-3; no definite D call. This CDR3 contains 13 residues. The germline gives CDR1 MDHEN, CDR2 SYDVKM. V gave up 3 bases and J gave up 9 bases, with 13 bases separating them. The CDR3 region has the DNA TGTGCCAGCAGTTTTGCCCAAGAGTTAACGCAGTATTTT. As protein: CASSFAQELTQYF. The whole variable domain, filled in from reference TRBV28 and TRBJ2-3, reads DVKVTQSSRYLVKRTGEKVFLECVQDMDHENMFWYRQDPGLGLRLIYFSYDVKMKEKGDIPEGYSVSREKKERFSLILESASTNQTSMYLCASSFAQELTQYFGPGTRLTVL.

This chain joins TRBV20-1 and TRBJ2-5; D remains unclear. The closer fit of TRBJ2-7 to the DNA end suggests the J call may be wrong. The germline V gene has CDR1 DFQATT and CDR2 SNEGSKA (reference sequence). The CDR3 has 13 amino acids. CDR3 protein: CSADRVSAYEQYF. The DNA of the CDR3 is TGCAGTGCAGATCGGGTCTCCGCCTACGAGCAGTACTTC.

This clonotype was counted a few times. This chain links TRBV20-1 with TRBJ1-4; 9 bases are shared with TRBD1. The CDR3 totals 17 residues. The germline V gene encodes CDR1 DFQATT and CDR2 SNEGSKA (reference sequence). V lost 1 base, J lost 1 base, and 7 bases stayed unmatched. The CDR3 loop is CSARAFTGGGTNEKLFF. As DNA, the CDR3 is TGCAGTGCTAGAGCTTTCACAGGGGGCGGAACTAATGAAAAACTGTTTTTT.

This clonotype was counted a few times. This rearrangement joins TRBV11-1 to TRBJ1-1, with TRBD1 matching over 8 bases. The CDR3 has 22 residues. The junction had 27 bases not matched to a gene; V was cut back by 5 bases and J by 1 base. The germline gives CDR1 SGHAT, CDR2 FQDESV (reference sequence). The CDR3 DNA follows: TGTGCCAGCAGCCCACGAATATTACCTTTGACAGGGGAATTTGGGGGGAACACTGAAGCTTTCTTT. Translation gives CASSPRILPLTGEFGGNTEAFF.

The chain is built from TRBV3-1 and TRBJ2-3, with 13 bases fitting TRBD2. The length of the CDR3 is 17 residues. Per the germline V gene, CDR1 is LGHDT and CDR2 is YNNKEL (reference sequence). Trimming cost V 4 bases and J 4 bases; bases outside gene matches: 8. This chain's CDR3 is CASSLLTSGGIADTQYF. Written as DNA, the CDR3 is TGTGCCAGCAGCCTTTTGACTAGCGGGGGGATAGCAGATACGCAGTATTTT.

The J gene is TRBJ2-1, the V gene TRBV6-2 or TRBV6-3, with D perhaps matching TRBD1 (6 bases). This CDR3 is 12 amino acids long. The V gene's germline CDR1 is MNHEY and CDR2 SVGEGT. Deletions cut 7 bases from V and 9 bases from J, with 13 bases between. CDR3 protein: CASKRTVAEQFF. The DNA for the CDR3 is TGTGCCAGCAAGCGGACAGTGGCTGAGCAGTTCTTC.

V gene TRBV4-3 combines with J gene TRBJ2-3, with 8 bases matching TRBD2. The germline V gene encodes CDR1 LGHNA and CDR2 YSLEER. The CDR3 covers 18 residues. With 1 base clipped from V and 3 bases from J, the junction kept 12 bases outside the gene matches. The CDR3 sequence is CASSQGARLAGITDTQYF. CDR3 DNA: TGCGCCAGCAGCCAAGGAGCGCGGTTAGCGGGGATTACAGATACGCAGTATTTT.

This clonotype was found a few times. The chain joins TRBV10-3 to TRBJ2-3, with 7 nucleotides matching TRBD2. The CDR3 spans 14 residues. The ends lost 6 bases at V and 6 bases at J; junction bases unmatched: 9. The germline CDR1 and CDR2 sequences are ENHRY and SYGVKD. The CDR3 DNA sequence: TGTGCCATCAGACCCGGGACTACAGGTGATACGCAGTATTTT. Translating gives CAIRPGTTGDTQYF.